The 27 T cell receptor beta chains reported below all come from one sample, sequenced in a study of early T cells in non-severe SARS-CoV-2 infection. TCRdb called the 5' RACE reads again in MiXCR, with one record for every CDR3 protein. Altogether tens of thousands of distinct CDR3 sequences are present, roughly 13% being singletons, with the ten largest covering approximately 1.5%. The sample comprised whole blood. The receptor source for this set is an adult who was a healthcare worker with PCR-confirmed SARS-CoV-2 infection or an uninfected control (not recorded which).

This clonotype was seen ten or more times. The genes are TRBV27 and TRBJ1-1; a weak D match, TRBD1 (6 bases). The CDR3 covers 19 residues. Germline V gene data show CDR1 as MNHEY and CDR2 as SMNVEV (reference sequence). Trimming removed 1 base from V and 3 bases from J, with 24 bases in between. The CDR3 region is CASSLFGFRGPVLDTEAFF. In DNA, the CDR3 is TGTGCCAGCAGTTTATTTGGTTTCCGGGGGCCCGTTCTAGACACTGAAGCTTTCTTT.

CDR3 residues: CASSPKNEQYF. CDR3 DNA: TGTGCCAGCTCACCAAAAAACGAGCAGTACTTC. This chain links TRBV18 with TRBJ2-7, with unresolved D. Trimming stripped 2 bases from V and 5 bases from J, with 4 bases between. The CDR3 covers 11 residues. Germline assignment: CDR1 KGHSH and CDR2 LQKENI.

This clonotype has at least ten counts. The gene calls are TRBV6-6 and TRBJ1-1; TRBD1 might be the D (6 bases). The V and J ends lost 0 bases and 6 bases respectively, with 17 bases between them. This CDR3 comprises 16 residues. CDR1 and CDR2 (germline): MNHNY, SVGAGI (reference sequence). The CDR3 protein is CASSYSGEGGRSEAFF. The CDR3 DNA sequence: TGTGCCAGCAGTTACTCGGGCGAAGGGGGAAGGTCTGAAGCTTTCTTT.

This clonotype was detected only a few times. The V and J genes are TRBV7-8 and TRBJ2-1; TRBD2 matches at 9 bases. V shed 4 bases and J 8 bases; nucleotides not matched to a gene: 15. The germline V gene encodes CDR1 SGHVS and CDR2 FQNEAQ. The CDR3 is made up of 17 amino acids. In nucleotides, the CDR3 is TGTGCCAGCAGCTCCTCCCGTTGGCGGGGGGGTGGGGATGAGCAGTTCTTC. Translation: CASSSSRWRGGGDEQFF.

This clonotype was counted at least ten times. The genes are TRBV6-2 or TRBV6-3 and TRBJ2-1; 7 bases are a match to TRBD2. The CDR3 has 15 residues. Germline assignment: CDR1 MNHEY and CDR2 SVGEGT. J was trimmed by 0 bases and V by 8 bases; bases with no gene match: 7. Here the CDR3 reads CASGGGVGSYNEQFF. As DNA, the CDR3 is TGTGCCAGCGGGGGGGGAGTCGGCTCCTACAATGAGCAGTTCTTC.

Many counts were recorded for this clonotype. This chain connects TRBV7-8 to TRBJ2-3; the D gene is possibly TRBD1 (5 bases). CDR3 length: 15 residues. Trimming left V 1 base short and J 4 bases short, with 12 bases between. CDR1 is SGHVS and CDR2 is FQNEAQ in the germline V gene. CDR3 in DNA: TGTGCCAGCAGCTTAGGCATCGTAGGGGCAGATACGCAGTATTTT. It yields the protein CASSLGIVGADTQYF. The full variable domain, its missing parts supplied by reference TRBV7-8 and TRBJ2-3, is GAGVSQSPRYKVAKRGQDVALRCDPISGHVSLFWYQQALGQGPEFLTYFQNEAQLDKSGLPSDRFFAERPEGSVSTLKIQRTQQEDSAVYLCASSLGIVGADTQYFGPGTRLTVL.

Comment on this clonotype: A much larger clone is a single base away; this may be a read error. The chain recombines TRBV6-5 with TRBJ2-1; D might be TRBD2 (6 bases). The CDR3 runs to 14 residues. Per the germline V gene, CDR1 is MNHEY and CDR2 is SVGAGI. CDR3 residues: CASSYDGTHNEQLF. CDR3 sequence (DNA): TGTGCCAGCAGTTACGACGGGACTCACAATGAGCAGCTCTTC.

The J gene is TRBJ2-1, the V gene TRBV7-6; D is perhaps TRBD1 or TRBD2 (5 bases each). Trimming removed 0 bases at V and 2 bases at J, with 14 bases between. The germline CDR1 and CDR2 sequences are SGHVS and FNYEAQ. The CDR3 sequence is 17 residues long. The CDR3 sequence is CASSLAGDGPAYNEQFF. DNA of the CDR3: TGTGCCAGCAGCTTAGCTGGGGACGGGCCTGCCTACAATGAGCAGTTCTTC.

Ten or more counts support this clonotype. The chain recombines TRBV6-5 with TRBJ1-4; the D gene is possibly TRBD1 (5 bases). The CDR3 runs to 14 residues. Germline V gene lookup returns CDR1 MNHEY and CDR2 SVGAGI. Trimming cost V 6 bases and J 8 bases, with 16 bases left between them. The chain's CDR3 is CASRTGTSGEKLFF. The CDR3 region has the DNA TGTGCCAGCAGGACCGGGACGTCTGGCGAAAAACTGTTTTTT.

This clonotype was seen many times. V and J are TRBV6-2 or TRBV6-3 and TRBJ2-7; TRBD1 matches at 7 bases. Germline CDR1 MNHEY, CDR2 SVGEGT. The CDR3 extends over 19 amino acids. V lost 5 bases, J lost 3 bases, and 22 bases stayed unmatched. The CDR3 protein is CASSHDSPSVQGKRYEQYF. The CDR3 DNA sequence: TGTGCCAGCAGTCACGATTCCCCCTCTGTACAGGGGAAGCGCTACGAGCAGTACTTC.

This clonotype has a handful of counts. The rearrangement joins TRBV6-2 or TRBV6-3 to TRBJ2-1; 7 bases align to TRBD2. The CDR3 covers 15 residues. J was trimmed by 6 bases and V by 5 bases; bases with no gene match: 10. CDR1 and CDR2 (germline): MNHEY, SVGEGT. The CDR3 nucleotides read TGTGCCAGCAGTACCTGGGAGGGGTTGAGCAATGAGCAGTTCTTC. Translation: CASSTWEGLSNEQFF.

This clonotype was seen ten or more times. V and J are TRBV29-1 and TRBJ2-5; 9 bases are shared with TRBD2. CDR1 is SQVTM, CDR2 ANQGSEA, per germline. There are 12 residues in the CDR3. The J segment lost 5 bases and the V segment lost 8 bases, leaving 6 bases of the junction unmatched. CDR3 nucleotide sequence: TGCAGCCTTTGGGCGGGAGGGGAGACCCAGTACTTC. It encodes CSLWAGGETQYF.

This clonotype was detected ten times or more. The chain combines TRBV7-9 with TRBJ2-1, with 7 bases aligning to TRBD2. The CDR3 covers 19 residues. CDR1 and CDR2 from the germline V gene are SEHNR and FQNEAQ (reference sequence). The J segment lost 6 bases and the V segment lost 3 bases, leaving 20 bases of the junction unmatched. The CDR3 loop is CASSFTPEASGAPLNEQFF. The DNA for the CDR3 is TGTGCCAGCAGCTTTACCCCCGAGGCCAGCGGGGCCCCTCTCAATGAGCAGTTCTTC.

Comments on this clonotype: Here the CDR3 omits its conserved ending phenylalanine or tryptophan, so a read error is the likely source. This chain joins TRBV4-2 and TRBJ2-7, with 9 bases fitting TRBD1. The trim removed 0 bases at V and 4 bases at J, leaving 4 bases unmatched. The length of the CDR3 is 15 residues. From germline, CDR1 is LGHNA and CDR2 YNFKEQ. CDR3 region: CASSQDPGQGYEQYS. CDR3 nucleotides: TGTGCCAGCAGCCAAGATCCGGGACAGGGATACGAGCAGTACTCC.

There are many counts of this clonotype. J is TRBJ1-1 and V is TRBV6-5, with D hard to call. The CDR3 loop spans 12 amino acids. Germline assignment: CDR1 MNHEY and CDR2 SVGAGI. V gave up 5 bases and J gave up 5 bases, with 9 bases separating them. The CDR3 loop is CASSPTQTEAFF. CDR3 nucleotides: TGTGCCAGCAGTCCTACTCAAACTGAAGCTTTCTTT.

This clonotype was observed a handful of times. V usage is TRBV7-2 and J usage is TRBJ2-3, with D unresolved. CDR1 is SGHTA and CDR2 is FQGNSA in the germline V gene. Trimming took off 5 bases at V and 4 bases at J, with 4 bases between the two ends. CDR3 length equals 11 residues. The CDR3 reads CASSRADTQYF. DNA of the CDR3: TGTGCCAGCAGCCGAGCAGATACGCAGTATTTT.

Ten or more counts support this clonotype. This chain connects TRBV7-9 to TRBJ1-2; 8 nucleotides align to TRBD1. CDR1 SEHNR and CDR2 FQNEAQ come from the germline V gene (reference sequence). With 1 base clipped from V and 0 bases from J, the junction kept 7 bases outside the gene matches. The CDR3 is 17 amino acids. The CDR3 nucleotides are TGTGCCAGCAGCTTAGGGACAGGGATCACCCCTAACTATGGCTACACCTTC. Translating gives CASSLGTGITPNYGYTF.

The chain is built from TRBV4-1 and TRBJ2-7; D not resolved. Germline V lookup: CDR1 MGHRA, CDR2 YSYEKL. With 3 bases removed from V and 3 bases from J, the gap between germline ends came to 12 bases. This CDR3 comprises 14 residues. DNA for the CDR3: TGCGCCAGCAGCCAGGGCTATGTAAACTACGAGCAGTACTTC. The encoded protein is CASSQGYVNYEQYF.

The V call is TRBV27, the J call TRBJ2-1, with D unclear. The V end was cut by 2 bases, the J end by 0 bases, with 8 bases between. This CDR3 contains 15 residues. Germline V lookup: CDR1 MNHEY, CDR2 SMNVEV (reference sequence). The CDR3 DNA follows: TGTGCCAGCAGTTTAGGCGTTAGCTCCTACAATGAGCAGTTCTTC. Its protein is CASSLGVSSYNEQFF.

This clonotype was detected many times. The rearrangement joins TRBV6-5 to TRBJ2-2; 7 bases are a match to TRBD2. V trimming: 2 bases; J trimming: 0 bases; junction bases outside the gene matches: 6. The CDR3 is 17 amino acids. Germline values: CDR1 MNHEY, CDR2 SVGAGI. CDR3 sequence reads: CASSYGEGNANTGELFF. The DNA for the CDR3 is TGTGCCAGCAGTTACGGGGAGGGGAACGCGAACACCGGGGAGCTGTTTTTT.

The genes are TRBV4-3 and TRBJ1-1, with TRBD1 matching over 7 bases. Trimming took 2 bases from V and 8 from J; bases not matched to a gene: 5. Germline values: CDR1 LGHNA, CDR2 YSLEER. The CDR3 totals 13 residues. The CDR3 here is CASSQTEQGEAFF. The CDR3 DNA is TGCGCCAGCAGCCAAACAGAACAGGGGGAAGCTTTCTTT.

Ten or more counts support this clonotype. The CDR3 region is CASSFAGTVSTDTQYF. CDR3 DNA: TGTGCCAGCAGCTTCGCGGGGACTGTAAGCACAGATACGCAGTATTTT. The chain recombines TRBV7-2 with TRBJ2-3; possible D gene TRBD2, 6 bases. The CDR3 contains 16 residues. V lost 3 bases and J 0 bases, leaving 13 bases between the germline ends. Germline CDR1 SGHTA, CDR2 FQGNSA. The variable domain in full, completed from reference TRBV7-2 and TRBJ2-3, reads GAGVSQSPSNKVTEKGKDVELRCDPISGHTALYWYRQSLGQGLEFLIYFQGNSAPDKSGLPSDRFSAERTGGSVSTLTIQRTQQEDSAVYLCASSFAGTVSTDTQYFGPGTRLTVL.

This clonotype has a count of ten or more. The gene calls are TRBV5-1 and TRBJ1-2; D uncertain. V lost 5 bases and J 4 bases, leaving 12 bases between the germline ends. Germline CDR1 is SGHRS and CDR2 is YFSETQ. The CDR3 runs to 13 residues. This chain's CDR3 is CASRTDRLYGYTF. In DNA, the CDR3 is TGCGCCAGCAGAACCGACCGACTCTATGGCTACACCTTC.

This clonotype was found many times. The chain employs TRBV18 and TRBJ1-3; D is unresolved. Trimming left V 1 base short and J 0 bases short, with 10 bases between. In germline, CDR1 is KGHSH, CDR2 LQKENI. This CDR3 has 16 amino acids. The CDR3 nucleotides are TGTGCCAGCTCACCACTACCACCTGACTCTGGAAACACCATATATTTT. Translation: CASSPLPPDSGNTIYF. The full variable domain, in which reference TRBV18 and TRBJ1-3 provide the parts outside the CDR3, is NAGVMQNPRHLVRRRGQEARLRCSPMKGHSHVYWYRQLPEEGLKFMVYLQKENIIDESGMPKERFSAEFPKEGPSILRIQQVVRGDSAAYFCASSPLPPDSGNTIYFGEGSWLTVV.

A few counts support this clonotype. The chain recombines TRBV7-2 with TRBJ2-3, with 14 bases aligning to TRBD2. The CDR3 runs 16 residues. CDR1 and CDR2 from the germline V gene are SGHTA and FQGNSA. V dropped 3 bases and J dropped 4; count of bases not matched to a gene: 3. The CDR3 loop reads CASSFRGLAGADTQYF. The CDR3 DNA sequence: TGTGCCAGCAGCTTTCGGGGACTAGCGGGGGCAGATACGCAGTATTTT.

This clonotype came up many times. CDR3 nucleotides: TGTGCCAGTAGCGCGCTCCTGGGGAAGGTGATAGAGAACACTGAAGCTTTCTTT. Protein sequence: CASSALLGKVIENTEAFF. The chain combines TRBV19 with TRBJ1-1, with D unclear. The V and J ends lost 6 bases and 1 base respectively, with 24 bases between them. The CDR3 loop spans 18 amino acids. Per the germline V gene, CDR1 is LNHDA and CDR2 is SQIVND (reference sequence).

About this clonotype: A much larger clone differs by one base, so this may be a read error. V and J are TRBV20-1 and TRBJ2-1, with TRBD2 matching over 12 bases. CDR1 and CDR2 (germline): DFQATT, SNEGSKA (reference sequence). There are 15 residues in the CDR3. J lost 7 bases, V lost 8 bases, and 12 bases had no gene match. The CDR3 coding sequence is TGCAGTACAAGACCTAGCGGGGGGGCGCTGAATGAGCAGTTCTTC. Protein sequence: CSTRPSGGALNEQFF.